A selection of T cell receptor beta chains follows, all from one sample in a study of blood T cell repertoires in COVID-19. Libraries were prepared by immunoSEQ multiplex PCR; TCRdb keeps only in-frame clonotypes and omits some of them. The sample contains some 95,000 clones, about 90% of which appear only once. The material sequenced was peripheral blood. Every receptor here comes from a human donor with active COVID-19. The donor label of this sample is uncertain. Both conserved end residues are part of each CDR3. D genes are given only for firm matches. Clone size is not always given. Where it is, it says once, few, many or a class for expanded clones.

v_call,clone_size,d_call,j_call,cdr3_nt,cdr3_aa
TRBV20-1,.,.,TRBJ1-1,TGCAGTGCTAGTCATCACACGAACACTGAAGCTTTCTTT,CSASHHTNTEAFF
TRBV4-1,.,TRBD1,TRBJ2-4,TGCGCCAGCAGCCAAGAGGGGGACAGCCCTTCGCCGGGAGCCAAAAACATTCAGTACTTC,CASSQEGDSPSPGAKNIQYF
TRBV29-1,.,TRBD2,TRBJ2-7,TGCAGCGTTGTGCGGGGGTTAAACGAGCAGTACTTC,CSVVRGLNEQYF
TRBV19,.,.,TRBJ1-6,TGTGCCAGTAGTAAAAGGCAGGGCGGTTCACCCCTCCACTTT,CASSKRQGGSPLHF
TRBV7-9,.,.,TRBJ1-4,TGTGCCAGCAGCCCAGTGGAGGGCGGAAAACTGTTTTTT,CASSPVEGGKLFF
TRBV18,.,TRBD1,TRBJ1-1,TGTGCCAGCTCACTGGACAGGGGACGGAACACTGAAGCTTTCTTT,CASSLDRGRNTEAFF
TRBV6-5,once,.,TRBJ2-5,TGTGCCAGCACCATCCGGGGTCAAGAGACCCAGTACTTC,CASTIRGQETQYF
TRBV7-9,.,TRBD1,TRBJ1-1,TGTGCCAGCAGCCAGGGGACAGGGGCCTTTTGGACTGAAGCTTTCTTT,CASSQGTGAFWTEAFF
TRBV19,.,.,TRBJ1-2,TGTGCCAGTAGTATAGATCTATGGGAGGGGCTCGGTGGCTACACCTTC,CASSIDLWEGLGGYTF
TRBV5-1,.,TRBD1,TRBJ2-3,TGCGCCAGCAGCTGGGGGTTACGACAGGGTTACAGCACAGATACGCAGTATTTT,CASSWGLRQGYSTDTQYF
TRBV10-2,once,.,TRBJ2-3,TGCGCCAGCAGTGGGGCAGGGGACACAGATACGCAGTATTTT,CASSGAGDTDTQYF
TRBV5-1,few,.,TRBJ2-1,TGCGCCAGCAGCTTGCGGACAGTCAATGAGCAGTTCTTC,CASSLRTVNEQFF
TRBV6-2/TRBV6-3,.,TRBD1,TRBJ2-7,TGTGCCAGCAGTTACGAAGCGACAGGGCTTTCTTACGAGCAGTACTTC,CASSYEATGLSYEQYF
TRBV3-1/TRBV3-2,.,TRBD1,TRBJ1-2,TGTGCCAGCAGCCCGGGACAGGGGGACTATGGCTACACCTTC,CASSPGQGDYGYTF
TRBV9,.,TRBD2,TRBJ2-3,TGTGCCAGCAGCGTTGTAGGAGGTGTGGCGGGGGGGCGGACAGATACGCAGTATTTT,CASSVVGGVAGGRTDTQYF
TRBV18,.,.,TRBJ1-2,TGTGCCAGCTCACCCGTCAGGACGGAGGCCGAGGGTGGCTACACCTTC,CASSPVRTEAEGGYTF
TRBV7-2,.,.,TRBJ2-7,TGTGCCAGCAGCTTCAGGGTCTCCGAGCAGTACTTC,CASSFRVSEQYF
TRBV12-3/TRBV12-4,.,.,TRBJ1-1,TGTGCCAGCAGTTTGACAGGGAACACTGAAGCTTTCTTT,CASSLTGNTEAFF
TRBV5-1,few,TRBD1,TRBJ1-1,TGCGCCAGCAGCTTGGGACAGGGCGGGAAAGCTTTCTTT,CASSLGQGGKAFF
TRBV7-7,.,.,TRBJ2-3,TGTGCTAGCAGCCCCAGTTCGACAGATACGCAGTATTTT,CASSPSSTDTQYF
TRBV3-1/TRBV3-2,.,TRBD2,TRBJ2-7,TGTGCCAGCAGCCTCGTCCCGGGACTAGCGGGGGGAAGCTCCTACGAGCAGTACTTC,CASSLVPGLAGGSSYEQYF
TRBV5-4,.,TRBD2,TRBJ2-2,TGTGCCAGCAGCTCCAATTTGAGGACTAGCGGGGGCTCGAACACCGGGGAGCTGTTTTTT,CASSSNLRTSGGSNTGELFF
TRBV10-1,.,TRBD2,TRBJ2-1,TGCGCCAGCAGTACCGGGGGGGCCTTCGAGCAGTTCTTC,CASSTGGAFEQFF
TRBV5-1,.,TRBD2,TRBJ2-1,TGCGCCAGCAGCCAGGGACTAGCGGGGTACAATGAGCAGTTCTTC,CASSQGLAGYNEQFF
TRBV27,once,.,TRBJ2-7,TGTGCCAGCAGTTCCCCCAGGGACTACGAGCAGTACTTC,CASSSPRDYEQYF
TRBV5-1,.,TRBD1,TRBJ2-1,TGCGCCAGCAGGAGGGGACAGGGGGCTGGAAATGAGCAGTTCTTC,CASRRGQGAGNEQFF
TRBV6-2/TRBV6-3,.,.,TRBJ2-2,TGTGCCAGCAGCCTACCGGAGAGGAGCGGGGAGCTGTTTTTT,CASSLPERSGELFF
TRBV5-4,.,TRBD1,TRBJ2-7,TGTGCCAGCAGCTTGGGGCAAAACAGGGGGGACTACGAGCAGTACTTC,CASSLGQNRGDYEQYF
TRBV6-2/TRBV6-3,.,TRBD1,TRBJ2-1,TGTGCCAGCAGTTACCGACAGGGGCGCGGGGATGAGCAGTTCTTC,CASSYRQGRGDEQFF
TRBV7-6,.,TRBD2,TRBJ2-3,TGTGCCAGCAGCTTAGGCCTAGGCGGGGGAGTCACAGATACGCAGTATTTT,CASSLGLGGGVTDTQYF
TRBV5-1,.,.,TRBJ2-7,TGCGCCAGCAGCTTGGCCCCAGGACAGTCCTACGAGCAGTACTTC,CASSLAPGQSYEQYF
TRBV6-2/TRBV6-3,.,.,TRBJ1-4,TGTGCCAGCAGTTACAAACCCGGACTTGCAACTAATGAAAAACTGTTTTTT,CASSYKPGLATNEKLFF
TRBV2,.,TRBD1,TRBJ1-1,TGTGCCAGCAGTCCACCGGACAGGCCGAACACTGAAGCTTTCTTT,CASSPPDRPNTEAFF
TRBV6-5,.,.,TRBJ1-4,TGTGCCAGCACAGACTCGGGCGGGGCAACTGAAAAACTGTTTTTT,CASTDSGGATEKLFF
TRBV4-3,.,.,TRBJ1-1,TGCGCCAGCAGCCAAGGGAGATACAACACTGAAGCTTTCTTT,CASSQGRYNTEAFF
TRBV2,once,.,TRBJ2-4,TGTGCCAGCAGGGGGACACTTTTAGCCAAAAACATTCAGTACTTC,CASRGTLLAKNIQYF
TRBV11-2,.,TRBD2,TRBJ2-5,TGTGCCAGCAGCCGAGGGGCTAGCGGGGGCCGAGAGACCCAGTACTTC,CASSRGASGGRETQYF